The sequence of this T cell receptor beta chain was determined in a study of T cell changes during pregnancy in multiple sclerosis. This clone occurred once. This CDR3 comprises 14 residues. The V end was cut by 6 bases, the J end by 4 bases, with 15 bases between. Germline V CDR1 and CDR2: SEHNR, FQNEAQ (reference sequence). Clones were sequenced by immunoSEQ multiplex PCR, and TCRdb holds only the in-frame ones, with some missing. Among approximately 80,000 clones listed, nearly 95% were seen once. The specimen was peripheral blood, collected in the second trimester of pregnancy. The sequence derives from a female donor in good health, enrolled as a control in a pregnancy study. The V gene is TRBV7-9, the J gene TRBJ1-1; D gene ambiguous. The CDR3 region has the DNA TGTGCCAGCAGTCGCCGGTCCCCCGGCACTGAAGCTTTCTTT. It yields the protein CASSRRSPGTEAFF.